The 25 T cell receptor beta chains presented below share a single source sample, sequenced in a study of shared T cell receptors in the human thymus. The protocol was immunoSEQ multiplex PCR, while the TCRdb copy is restricted to in-frame clones and leaves out a portion. The top ten clones hold about 0.0098% of a sample with 720,000 or so clones, 80% to 90% of them seen once. These data also featured in a second study, about human thymus T cells.

The sample taken for sequencing was thymocytes. These receptors came from a girl in the first two years of life with a congenital heart defect.

J is TRBJ1-1 and V is TRBV5-6, with a tentative D call TRBD1 (5 bases). This CDR3 is built from 13 residues. The germline V gene encodes CDR1 SGHDT and CDR2 YYEEEE. Trimming shortened V by 4 bases and J by 4 bases, and 11 bases separated the two germline ends. This chain's CDR3 is CASSVEGVTEAFF. The CDR3 DNA is TGTGCCAGCAGCGTGGAAGGGGTCACTGAAGCTTTCTTT.

On this clone itself: One junction end does not reproduce the germline sequence, and a read error may be involved. The J gene is TRBJ2-5, the V gene TRBV5-1, with a possible D match to TRBD2 (7 bases). The CDR3 is 12 amino acids. Germline V CDR1 and CDR2: SGHRS, YFSETQ. The CDR3 bases are TGCGCCAGCAGCTTGGGTCAGGGGAGGGTGCACTTC. Residues: CASSLGQGRVHF.

This chain uses TRBV10-3 with TRBJ1-2; D unclear. Germline CDR1 and CDR2: ENHRY and SYGVKD. Trimming left V 2 bases short and J 6 bases short, with 7 bases between. This CDR3 spans 12 amino acids. The DNA for the CDR3 is TGTGCCATCAGTGAGGTTATTGATGGCTACACCTTC. Amino acid sequence: CAISEVIDGYTF.

This chain links TRBV5-5 with TRBJ1-2, with a possible D match to TRBD1 (5 bases). V was clipped by 3 bases and J by 4 bases, with 25 bases between them. There are 18 residues in the CDR3. Germline CDR1 and CDR2: SGHKS and YYEKEE (reference sequence). DNA of the CDR3: TGTGCCAGCAGCTCGATCTCGAGCGGGACCCTCGAATTCTATGGCTACACCTTC. This codes for CASSSISSGTLEFYGYTF.

The chain uses TRBV5-1 and TRBJ1-1, with TRBD1 as a possible D gene (5 bases). This CDR3 comprises 16 residues. V was trimmed by 1 base and J by 4 bases, leaving 17 bases between them. CDR1 SGHRS and CDR2 YFSETQ come from the germline V gene. The CDR3 DNA is TGCGCCAGCAGCTTGCAGGGTACCCCCTTTGCCACTGAAGCTTTCTTT. This gives the protein CASSLQGTPFATEAFF.

A few counts support this clone. The chain carries TRBV28 and TRBJ1-5; TRBD1 aligns across 10 bases. V shed 5 bases and J 0 bases; nucleotides not matched to a gene: 13. The CDR3 spans 19 residues. The germline gives CDR1 MDHEN, CDR2 SYDVKM. CDR3 region: CASSPRTGGPYCSNQPQHF. DNA of the CDR3: TGTGCCAGCAGTCCCCGGACAGGGGGTCCCTATTGTAGCAATCAGCCCCAGCATTTT.

The CDR3, as DNA: TGTGCCAGCATCAGGGGAGCCCATATGAACACTGAAGCTTTCTTT. Translated: CASIRGAHMNTEAFF. The V call is TRBV6-5, the J call TRBJ1-1, with a tentative D call TRBD1 (6 bases). The germline V gene encodes CDR1 MNHEY and CDR2 SVGAGI. V lost 7 bases, J lost 0 bases, and 15 bases lay in between. The CDR3 covers 15 residues.

The chain carries TRBV5-6 and TRBJ2-3; D perhaps matches TRBD2 (6 bases). The CDR3 sequence is 16 residues long. Trimming pared 0 bases from V and 4 bases from J, leaving 15 bases between. Germline CDR1 SGHDT, CDR2 YYEEEE. The CDR3 nucleotides are TGTGCCAGCAGCTTGGAAGGTCGGGGGAGAGCAGATACGCAGTATTTT. Its translation is CASSLEGRGRADTQYF.

The V call is TRBV7-2, the J call TRBJ2-1; D uncertain. The CDR3 spans 13 residues. Germline-derived CDR1 and CDR2 are SGHTA and FQGNSA. Trimming removed 2 bases at V and 5 bases at J, with 7 bases between. The DNA of the CDR3 is TGTGCCAGCAGCTTACGGCGGCACAATGAGCAGTTCTTC. It is translated as CASSLRRHNEQFF.

The chain has TRBV5-1 and TRBJ1-4; D is perhaps TRBD1 (6 bases). Germline assignment: CDR1 SGHRS and CDR2 YFSETQ. This CDR3 is 19 amino acids long. Trimming shortened V by 0 bases and J by 4 bases, and 22 bases separated the two germline ends. The CDR3 loop reads CASSLEEWSGTPNNEKLFF. The DNA for the CDR3 is TGCGCCAGCAGCTTGGAAGAATGGTCCGGGACACCTAATAATGAAAAACTGTTTTTT.

The chain couples TRBV10-3 to TRBJ1-1; 8 bases fit TRBD1. Per the germline V gene, CDR1 is ENHRY and CDR2 is SYGVKD. The ends lost 6 bases at V and 7 bases at J; junction bases unmatched: 16. The CDR3 has 16 residues. CDR3 DNA sequence: TGTGCCATCAGCAGCGGACAGGGAAAAGGTAAAGGTGAAGCTTTCTTT. It codes for CAISSGQGKGKGEAFF.

Note on this clone: Relative to the germline gene, one junction end is altered; a read error may explain this. This sample includes further DNA sequences coding for the same CDR3. This rearrangement joins TRBV5-1 to TRBJ1-6; 7 bases are shared with TRBD1. Germline loops: CDR1 SGHRS, CDR2 YFSETQ. The CDR3 is 22 residues long. CDR3 in DNA: TGCGCCAGCAGCTCCGAACCGACGGACAGGAGAAATACCAGCTCCTATAATTCCCCCCTCCACTTT. Amino acids: CASSSEPTDRRNTSSYNSPLHF.

This chain joins TRBV19 and TRBJ1-5, with D unresolved. Germline assignment: CDR1 LNHDA and CDR2 SQIVND (reference sequence). The CDR3 length is 14 residues. V was pared by 6 bases and J by 5 bases, with 14 bases between. The CDR3 DNA reads as TGTGCCAGTAGCACCACCCCGGGGTATCAGCCCCAGCATTTT. Protein product: CASSTTPGYQPQHF.

J is TRBJ2-5 and V is TRBV19; 14 nucleotides line up with TRBD2. The assigned J gene may be wrong: the sequence end matches TRBJ2-7 better. CDR1 is LNHDA and CDR2 is SQIVND in the germline V gene (reference sequence). The CDR3 spans 15 residues. The CDR3 reads CASSPGTSGGYEQYF. DNA for the CDR3: TGTGCCAGTAGTCCCGGGACTAGCGGGGGCTACGAGCAGTACTTC.

This clone was seen once. The chain employs TRBV6-5 and TRBJ1-1; D remains unclear. Trimming cost V 6 bases and J 1 base, with 12 bases left between them. The CDR3 contains 14 residues. Germline V gives CDR1 MNHEY, CDR2 SVGAGI. This chain's CDR3 is CASRTLPRNTEAFF. CDR3 sequence (DNA): TGTGCCAGCAGGACATTGCCGAGGAACACTGAAGCTTTCTTT.

V usage is TRBV6-5 and J usage is TRBJ1-1; 9 positions match TRBD1. This CDR3 has 14 residues. The V and J ends lost 2 bases and 4 bases, in that order; junction bases with no gene match: 2. CDR1 is MNHEY, CDR2 SVGAGI, per germline. The CDR3 loop reads CASSYGTGPTEAFF. CDR3 in DNA: TGTGCCAGCAGTTACGGGACAGGGCCCACTGAAGCTTTCTTT.

This clone was seen a single time. The J gene is TRBJ2-7, the V gene TRBV18; no firm D call. The CDR3 is made up of 12 amino acids. Germline CDR1 is KGHSH and CDR2 is LQKENI. Trimming left V 6 bases short and J 2 bases short, with 8 bases between. CDR3 residues: CASSITAYEQYF. CDR3 coding DNA: TGTGCCAGCTCCATAACGGCCTACGAGCAGTACTTC.

The chain joins TRBV6-5 to TRBJ2-7, with D unresolved. Per the germline V gene, CDR1 is MNHEY and CDR2 is SVGAGI. V was trimmed by 6 bases and J by 2 bases, leaving 8 bases between them. The CDR3 has 12 amino acids. CDR3 protein: CASRGRTYEQYF. For the CDR3, the DNA is TGTGCCAGCAGGGGCAGGACCTACGAGCAGTACTTC.

J is TRBJ2-5 and V is TRBV27; 13 nucleotides align to TRBD2. CDR3 length: 19 amino acids. Germline V gene sequence: CDR1 MNHEY, CDR2 SMNVEV (reference sequence). Losses at the gene ends were 4 bases for V and 0 bases for J; bases not matched to a gene: 11. The CDR3 region is CASSSIPPTSGGYQETQYF. CDR3 DNA sequence: TGTGCCAGCAGTTCCATTCCCCCGACTAGCGGGGGGTACCAAGAGACCCAGTACTTC.

The chain joins TRBV6-1 to TRBJ1-4; the D gene is possibly TRBD1 (6 bases). Trimming pared 2 bases from V and 3 bases from J, leaving 19 bases between. The CDR3 covers 18 residues. CDR1 is MNHNS, CDR2 SASEGT, per germline. CDR3 amino acids: CASSEMGGGGRANEKLFF. CDR3 nucleotide sequence: TGTGCCAGCAGTGAAATGGGTGGCGGGGGGCGGGCTAATGAAAAACTGTTTTTT.

The chain carries TRBV28 and TRBJ1-1; D uncertain. The CDR3 runs 14 residues. V lost 6 bases and J lost 1, with 12 bases in between. The germline V gene has CDR1 MDHEN and CDR2 SYDVKM. In nucleotides, the CDR3 is TGTGCCAGCAGCTCGAGTTCAGGGAACACTGAAGCTTTCTTT. This sequence encodes CASSSSSGNTEAFF.

The V gene is TRBV4-1, the J gene TRBJ1-6; D is uncertain. Germline-derived CDR1 and CDR2 are MGHRA and YSYEKL. CDR3 length: 17 residues. The V end lost 1 base, the J end lost 5 bases, and 15 bases lay between the germline ends. The CDR3 here is CASSQAYRRENNSPLHF. The CDR3 DNA reads as TGCGCCAGCAGCCAAGCTTATAGGCGGGAAAATAATTCACCCCTCCACTTT.

This chain connects TRBV2 to TRBJ2-7, with a weak D call TRBD1 (5 bases). This CDR3 is 14 amino acids long. V was clipped by 7 bases and J by 9 bases, with 22 bases between them. The V gene's germline CDR1 is SNHLY and CDR2 FYNNEI. CDR3 sequence reads: CASTPWGSGAWQYF. The CDR3 bases are TGTGCCAGCACTCCCTGGGGCAGTGGTGCGTGGCAGTACTTC.

The chain carries TRBV10-1 and TRBJ2-1; D is perhaps TRBD2 (7 bases). This CDR3 spans 13 amino acids. Germline V gives CDR1 WNHNN, CDR2 SYGVQD (reference sequence). Trimming cost V 9 bases and J 8 bases, with 17 bases left between them. The CDR3 nucleotides are TGCGCCAGTGGCGGGGGCCCCGGGGATGAGCAGTTCTTC. Protein: CASGGGPGDEQFF.

This clone has just one count. The chain couples TRBV6-5 to TRBJ2-1; D is perhaps TRBD1 (6 bases). This CDR3 has 15 residues. Germline V CDR1 and CDR2: MNHEY, SVGAGI. V lost 4 bases to trimming and J lost 3 bases, with 13 bases between them. The CDR3 DNA reads TGTGCCAGCAGTTTCATAACGACAGGCTACAATGAGCAGTTCTTC. Its protein product is CASSFITTGYNEQFF.